These T cell receptor beta chains were read from a single sample in a study of OX40 agonist ivuxolimab in advanced cancers. Some clones are missing from TCRdb's copy, which holds only in-frame ones; the method was immunoSEQ multiplex PCR. The sample has roughly 26,000 clones, approximately 80% seen once; the top ten hold about 15%. The sample in question was CD4+ or CD8+ T cells sorted from blood, obtained in a trial of the OX40 agonist ivuxolimab. The receptors shown here come from an adult with an advanced solid tumor such as melanoma, head and neck, liver or kidney cancer. CDR3s include the opening cysteine and the closing phenylalanine or tryptophan. The order of the fields is clone size, J gene, D gene, V gene, CDR3 protein, CDR3 DNA. A D gene is named only where the DNA matches it firmly. The size of a clone is reported for some rows only, either as once, few or many, or as a class for expanded clones.

clone size: few; J gene: TRBJ1-5; D gene: .; V gene: TRBV10-3; CDR3 protein: CAISDISVTVSNQPQHF; CDR3 DNA: TGTGCCATCAGTGATATTTCTGTAACAGTCAGCAATCAGCCCCAGCATTTT
clone size: few; J gene: TRBJ2-1; D gene: TRBD2; V gene: TRBV6-1; CDR3 protein: CASSHAGGTYNEQFF; CDR3 DNA: TGTGCCAGCAGTCACGCGGGGGGAACCTACAATGAGCAGTTCTTC
clone size: once; J gene: TRBJ2-7; D gene: .; V gene: TRBV7-3; CDR3 protein: CASSLGSGWAYEQYF; CDR3 DNA: TGTGCCAGCAGCCTAGGGTCAGGATGGGCCTACGAGCAGTACTTC
clone size: .; J gene: TRBJ2-1; D gene: .; V gene: TRBV11-2; CDR3 protein: CASSLTLTSLNEQFF; CDR3 DNA: TGTGCCAGCAGCTTAACCCTAACTAGCTTAAATGAGCAGTTCTTC
clone size: medium-sized; J gene: TRBJ1-6; D gene: .; V gene: TRBV25-1; CDR3 protein: CASSEFGGWNSPLHF; CDR3 DNA: TGTGCCAGCAGTGAGTTTGGGGGGTGGAATTCACCCCTCCACTTT
clone size: once; J gene: TRBJ1-2; D gene: TRBD1; V gene: TRBV6-1; CDR3 protein: CASSEALGTGRGYTF; CDR3 DNA: TGTGCCAGCAGTGAAGCGCTGGGGACAGGGCGAGGCTACACCTTC
clone size: .; J gene: TRBJ1-2; D gene: .; V gene: TRBV4-1; CDR3 protein: CASSQYERGSPMGYTF; CDR3 DNA: TGCGCCAGCAGCCAGTACGAAAGGGGGTCCCCAATGGGCTACACCTTC
clone size: .; J gene: TRBJ1-6; D gene: TRBD1; V gene: TRBV7-3; CDR3 protein: CASSPGTGGSPLHF; CDR3 DNA: TGTGCCAGCAGCCCCGGGACAGGGGGTTCACCCCTCCACTTT
clone size: .; J gene: TRBJ1-1; D gene: TRBD1; V gene: TRBV6-1; CDR3 protein: CASSREGQLNTEAFF; CDR3 DNA: TGTGCCAGCAGCCGGGAGGGACAGTTGAACACTGAAGCTTTCTTT
clone size: .; J gene: TRBJ2-1; D gene: .; V gene: TRBV6-1; CDR3 protein: CASSSLSAYNEQFF; CDR3 DNA: TGTGCCAGCAGTTCCCTTAGCGCCTACAATGAGCAGTTCTTC
clone size: once; J gene: TRBJ2-1; D gene: TRBD2; V gene: TRBV5-4; CDR3 protein: CASSLKGTSMNEQFF; CDR3 DNA: TGTGCCAGCAGCTTGAAGGGGACTAGTATGAATGAGCAGTTCTTC
clone size: few; J gene: TRBJ1-6; D gene: TRBD1; V gene: TRBV11-1; CDR3 protein: CASSISGGSDSPLHF; CDR3 DNA: TGTGCCAGCAGCATCTCAGGGGGCAGTGATTCACCCCTCCACTTT
clone size: few; J gene: TRBJ2-2; D gene: TRBD1; V gene: TRBV7-8; CDR3 protein: CASSPRWYLGQMNTGELFF; CDR3 DNA: TGTGCCAGCAGCCCCCGGTGGTATTTGGGACAGATGAACACCGGGGAGCTGTTTTTT
clone size: few; J gene: TRBJ2-2; D gene: .; V gene: TRBV13; CDR3 protein: CASSLRSVGELFF; CDR3 DNA: TGTGCCAGCAGCTTACGTTCGGTCGGGGAGCTGTTTTTT
clone size: .; J gene: TRBJ2-5; D gene: TRBD1; V gene: TRBV6-5; CDR3 protein: CASSAPGTGLYF; CDR3 DNA: TGTGCCAGCAGTGCACCCGGGACAGGATTATACTTC
clone size: few; J gene: TRBJ2-1; D gene: .; V gene: TRBV7-2; CDR3 protein: CASSFGHNEQFF; CDR3 DNA: TGTGCCAGCAGCTTCGGGCACAATGAGCAGTTCTTC
clone size: .; J gene: TRBJ1-1; D gene: .; V gene: TRBV5-4; CDR3 protein: CASSPGGKNTEAFF; CDR3 DNA: TGTGCCAGCAGCCCTGGAGGTAAGAACACTGAAGCTTTCTTT
clone size: .; J gene: TRBJ2-1; D gene: .; V gene: TRBV29-1; CDR3 protein: CSVALRTSEQFF; CDR3 DNA: TGCAGCGTTGCACTACGAACGAGTGAGCAGTTCTTC
clone size: .; J gene: TRBJ1-5; D gene: .; V gene: TRBV25-1; CDR3 protein: CASSEFTEAGLDQPQHF; CDR3 DNA: TGTGCCAGCAGTGAATTTACGGAGGCAGGCCTTGATCAGCCCCAGCATTTT
clone size: .; J gene: TRBJ2-3; D gene: .; V gene: TRBV7-9; CDR3 protein: CASSLELLAGRRRTDTQYF; CDR3 DNA: TGTGCCAGCAGCTTAGAGTTATTGGCAGGGAGAAGGAGGACAGATACGCAGTATTTT
clone size: .; J gene: TRBJ1-2; D gene: .; V gene: TRBV13; CDR3 protein: CASSPSAVSNYGYTF; CDR3 DNA: TGTGCCAGCAGCCCCTCCGCCGTTTCTAACTATGGCTACACCTTC
clone size: .; J gene: TRBJ1-3; D gene: .; V gene: TRBV30; CDR3 protein: CAWSVARKLAGNTIYF; CDR3 DNA: TGTGCCTGGAGTGTGGCCAGGAAGCTGGCTGGAAACACCATATATTTT
clone size: .; J gene: TRBJ1-2; D gene: .; V gene: TRBV19; CDR3 protein: CASSIDLSTGNNYGYTF; CDR3 DNA: TGTGCCAGTAGTATAGATCTATCTACGGGAAATAACTATGGCTACACCTTC
clone size: .; J gene: TRBJ1-3; D gene: .; V gene: TRBV18; CDR3 protein: CASSPQEGELGDF; CDR3 DNA: TGTGCCAGCTCACCTCAAGAGGGGGAACTGGGGGATTTT
clone size: .; J gene: TRBJ2-3; D gene: TRBD1; V gene: TRBV28; CDR3 protein: CASSLTGQGVQYF; CDR3 DNA: TGTGCCAGCAGTTTAACCGGACAGGGGGTTCAGTATTTT
clone size: .; J gene: TRBJ2-7; D gene: .; V gene: TRBV5-1; CDR3 protein: CASSLGGSLDYEQYF; CDR3 DNA: TGCGCCAGCAGCTTGGGGGGGAGTCTGGACTACGAGCAGTACTTC
clone size: once; J gene: TRBJ2-3; D gene: .; V gene: TRBV7-3; CDR3 protein: CASSLTPNPGSDTQYF; CDR3 DNA: TGTGCCAGCAGCTTAACCCCTAACCCAGGGTCAGATACGCAGTATTTT
clone size: .; J gene: TRBJ1-5; D gene: .; V gene: TRBV6-5; CDR3 protein: CASSSRGEGTQHF; CDR3 DNA: TGTGCCAGCAGTTCCCGAGGGGAGGGGACCCAGCATTTT
clone size: .; J gene: TRBJ2-1; D gene: .; V gene: TRBV9; CDR3 protein: CASSVEGGGLRHEQFF; CDR3 DNA: TGTGCCAGCAGCGTAGAGGGGGGTGGCCTTCGACATGAGCAGTTCTTC
clone size: .; J gene: TRBJ1-2; D gene: .; V gene: TRBV7-3; CDR3 protein: CASSPTGTAIYGYTF; CDR3 DNA: TGTGCCAGCAGCCCAACCGGGACTGCCATCTATGGCTACACCTTC
clone size: .; J gene: TRBJ2-4; D gene: .; V gene: TRBV10-2; CDR3 protein: CASSDPDVAKNIQYF; CDR3 DNA: TGCGCCAGCAGTGACCCGGATGTAGCCAAAAACATTCAGTACTTC
clone size: .; J gene: TRBJ2-3; D gene: .; V gene: TRBV4-2; CDR3 protein: CASSRDYGPDTQYF; CDR3 DNA: TGTGCCAGCAGCCGAGACTATGGGCCAGATACGCAGTATTTT
clone size: .; J gene: TRBJ1-1; D gene: TRBD1; V gene: TRBV14; CDR3 protein: CASDRGLNTEAFF; CDR3 DNA: TGTGCCAGCGACAGGGGACTGAACACTGAAGCTTTCTTT
clone size: once; J gene: TRBJ1-2; D gene: .; V gene: TRBV4-2; CDR3 protein: CASSQESSLWQGYTF; CDR3 DNA: TGTGCCAGCAGCCAAGAATCCTCTTTGTGGCAGGGCTACACCTTC
clone size: .; J gene: TRBJ1-2; D gene: TRBD1; V gene: TRBV6-5; CDR3 protein: CASTRTTGTGGYTF; CDR3 DNA: TGTGCCAGCACTAGAACGACAGGGACGGGTGGCTACACCTTC
clone size: .; J gene: TRBJ2-4; D gene: .; V gene: TRBV5-1; CDR3 protein: CASSFGTLKNIQYF; CDR3 DNA: TGCGCCAGCAGCTTTGGGACACTCAAAAACATTCAGTACTTC
clone size: .; J gene: TRBJ1-1; D gene: TRBD1; V gene: TRBV6-1; CDR3 protein: CASKEGASEAFF; CDR3 DNA: TGTGCCAGCAAGGAGGGGGCGTCTGAAGCTTTCTTT
clone size: .; J gene: TRBJ2-3; D gene: TRBD2; V gene: TRBV2; CDR3 protein: CASSEIAGGRTDTQYF; CDR3 DNA: TGTGCCAGCAGTGAAATCGCGGGGGGGAGGACAGATACGCAGTATTTT
clone size: few; J gene: TRBJ2-1; D gene: .; V gene: TRBV7-8; CDR3 protein: CASSLRTENYNEQFF; CDR3 DNA: TGTGCCAGCAGCTTGAGGACAGAAAATTACAATGAGCAGTTCTTC
clone size: .; J gene: TRBJ1-6; D gene: TRBD1; V gene: TRBV7-2; CDR3 protein: CASSLGTGRGVKSPLHF; CDR3 DNA: TGTGCCAGCAGCTTAGGGACAGGGAGGGGAGTCAAGTCACCCCTCCACTTT
clone size: medium-sized; J gene: TRBJ1-6; D gene: .; V gene: TRBV18; CDR3 protein: CASSPREISNSPLHF; CDR3 DNA: TGTGCCAGCTCACCACGTGAGATTTCAAATTCACCCCTCCACTTT
clone size: .; J gene: TRBJ2-7; D gene: .; V gene: TRBV18; CDR3 protein: CASSPPILSYEQYF; CDR3 DNA: TGTGCCAGCTCACCACCAATTCTCTCCTACGAGCAGTACTTC
clone size: medium-sized; J gene: TRBJ2-7; D gene: TRBD2; V gene: TRBV2; CDR3 protein: CASSEERLAGGTYEQYF; CDR3 DNA: TGTGCCAGCAGTGAAGAGAGACTAGCGGGGGGAACATACGAGCAGTACTTC
clone size: .; J gene: TRBJ1-2; D gene: .; V gene: TRBV13; CDR3 protein: CASSQLTRGNYGYTF; CDR3 DNA: TGTGCCAGCAGCCAATTAACCCGGGGGAACTACGGCTACACCTTC
clone size: .; J gene: TRBJ2-5; D gene: .; V gene: TRBV5-1; CDR3 protein: CASSFGGTETQYF; CDR3 DNA: TGCGCCAGCAGCTTTGGGGGGACAGAGACCCAGTACTTC
clone size: .; J gene: TRBJ1-3; D gene: .; V gene: TRBV6-4; CDR3 protein: CASSQPAPPGCGNTIYF; CDR3 DNA: TGTGCCAGCAGCCAACCAGCACCACCAGGGTGTGGAAACACCATATATTTT
clone size: .; J gene: TRBJ1-1; D gene: .; V gene: TRBV18; CDR3 protein: CASSNQAMNTEAFF; CDR3 DNA: TGTGCCAGCTCAAACCAGGCGATGAACACTGAAGCTTTCTTT
clone size: .; J gene: TRBJ1-5; D gene: .; V gene: TRBV25-1; CDR3 protein: CASSPGGWGNQPQHF; CDR3 DNA: TGTGCCAGCAGCCCCGGGGGGTGGGGCAATCAGCCCCAGCATTTT
clone size: few; J gene: TRBJ1-5; D gene: .; V gene: TRBV6-1; CDR3 protein: CASREDLLPWAQHF; CDR3 DNA: TGTGCCAGCAGGGAGGACCTTCTACCCTGGGCCCAGCATTTT
clone size: .; J gene: TRBJ1-1; D gene: .; V gene: TRBV2; CDR3 protein: CASRGDWNTEAFF; CDR3 DNA: TGTGCCAGCAGAGGAGACTGGAACACTGAAGCTTTCTTT
clone size: .; J gene: TRBJ2-2; D gene: .; V gene: TRBV5-4; CDR3 protein: CASSDPPGRRGELFF; CDR3 DNA: TGTGCCAGCAGCGATCCACCGGGGAGGCGCGGGGAGCTGTTTTTT
clone size: .; J gene: TRBJ1-1; D gene: .; V gene: TRBV11-2; CDR3 protein: CASSSARAGFTNTEAFF; CDR3 DNA: TGTGCCAGCAGCTCAGCCAGGGCAGGGTTTACGAACACTGAAGCTTTCTTT
clone size: .; J gene: TRBJ2-2; D gene: .; V gene: TRBV2; CDR3 protein: CASSEALPPRSTGELFF; CDR3 DNA: TGTGCCAGCAGTGAAGCGCTTCCCCCTAGATCCACCGGGGAGCTGTTTTTT
clone size: few; J gene: TRBJ2-2; D gene: TRBD2; V gene: TRBV9; CDR3 protein: CASSVGTSGGANTGELFF; CDR3 DNA: TGTGCCAGCAGCGTTGGGACTAGCGGGGGGGCGAACACCGGGGAGCTGTTTTTT
clone size: few; J gene: TRBJ1-4; D gene: .; V gene: TRBV2; CDR3 protein: CASRDLDRSTNEKLFF; CDR3 DNA: TGTGCCAGCAGGGACCTAGACAGGTCAACTAATGAAAAACTGTTTTTT